The 19 T cell receptor beta chains in this list originate from one sample, sequenced in a study of T cells in Graves' hyperthyroidism and ophthalmopathy. There were TCR beta CDR3 regions amplified from RNA transcripts. In the first-round RT-PCR of the TCR CDR3, the HTBI primer set was used. MiXCR, applied by TCRdb to the multiplex PCR reads, yields one record per CDR3 protein. The table includes approximately 690,000 distinct CDR3 sequences, around 21% detected once. The sample taken for sequencing was blood. These receptors came from a man younger than 45 with Graves' ophthalmopathy.

This clonotype was seen ten or more times. V usage is TRBV12-3 or TRBV12-4 and J usage is TRBJ1-1; D is unresolved. V gave up 6 bases and J gave up 2 bases, with 16 bases separating them. The CDR3 sequence is 15 residues long. This CDR3 reads CASSPPGLQNTEAFF. CDR3 bases: TGTGCCAGCAGCCCTCCGGGCCTTCAAAACACTGAAGCTTTCTTT.

This clonotype was observed at least ten times. The chain recombines TRBV7-9 with TRBJ1-1; D remains unclear. In germline, CDR1 is SEHNR, CDR2 FQNEAQ (reference sequence). V lost 5 bases, J lost 0 bases, and 13 bases lay in between. The CDR3 runs 15 residues. The chain's CDR3 is CASSHADRLNTEAFF. The CDR3 DNA follows: TGTGCCAGCAGCCACGCGGACCGTTTGAACACTGAAGCTTTCTTT.

Many counts were recorded for this clonotype. The J gene is TRBJ1-2, the V gene TRBV7-2, with D hard to call. Germline lookup yields CDR1 SGHTA and CDR2 FQGNSA. There are 15 residues in the CDR3. Trimming took 4 bases from V and 1 from J, leaving 13 bases between them. CDR3 coding DNA: TGTGCCAGCAGCTCCGACCCACAGATTAACTATGGCTACACCTTC. Translated, it gives CASSSDPQINYGYTF.

This chain joins TRBV5-1 and TRBJ2-6, with 11 bases that match TRBD1. The length of the CDR3 is 20 residues. With V trimmed by 4 bases and J by 0 bases, 12 bases remained unmatched. The germline V gene encodes CDR1 SGHRS and CDR2 YFSETQ. CDR3 loop: CASSHNSGQGVSSGANVLTF. The CDR3 DNA sequence: TGCGCCAGCAGCCATAACTCGGGACAGGGGGTTTCCTCTGGGGCCAACGTCCTGACTTTC.

V gene TRBV18 combines with J gene TRBJ1-1; perhaps TRBD1 as D (5 bases). Trimming removed 0 bases at V and 8 bases at J, with 13 bases between. The CDR3 has 14 amino acids. From germline, CDR1 is KGHSH and CDR2 LQKENI. The CDR3 is CASSPPGVISEAFF. The CDR3 DNA reads TGTGCCAGCTCACCACCAGGGGTTATCTCCGAAGCTTTCTTT.

Comment on this clonotype: A junction boundary mismatches the germline segment, possibly from a read error. The chain is built from TRBV25-1 and TRBJ2-1; 11 positions agree with TRBD1. Germline V gene data show CDR1 as MGHDK and CDR2 as SYGVNS. The CDR3 runs to 23 residues. CDR3: CVSKRHSRDRGNRGVIYYNEQFF. In DNA, the CDR3 is TGTGTCAGCAAGAGACACTCGAGGGACAGGGGGAATCGGGGAGTTATTTATTACAATGAGCAGTTCTTC.

This clonotype occurred many times. This chain connects TRBV5-5 to TRBJ2-1, with 10 bases aligning to TRBD2. In germline, CDR1 is SGHKS, CDR2 YYEKEE (reference sequence). Trimming took 4 bases from V and 10 from J; bases not matched to a gene: 17. This CDR3 comprises 17 residues. As DNA, the CDR3 is TGTGCCAGCAGCCTGTTTTTTGGGGCTAGCGGGAGTCGGGAGCAGTTCTTC. Encoded protein: CASSLFFGASGSREQFF.

This clonotype has more than one count but fewer than ten. The chain joins TRBV30 to TRBJ1-5; perhaps TRBD1 as D (5 bases). CDR3 length: 15 amino acids. Germline V gene lookup returns CDR1 GTSNPN and CDR2 SVGIG (reference sequence). Trimming took 0 bases from V and 9 from J, leaving 18 bases between them. For the CDR3, the DNA is TGTGCCTGGAGTGTATCAGGGACCCACCTTGGGCCCCAGCATTTT. Translated: CAWSVSGTHLGPQHF.

The chain is built from TRBV4-3 and TRBJ2-4; D is unresolved. V was pared by 0 bases and J by 2 bases, with 14 bases between. The CDR3 is 17 amino acids. The germline gives CDR1 LGHNA, CDR2 YSLEER. CDR3: CASSQDPIRSSKNIQYF. Here the CDR3 DNA reads TGCGCCAGCAGCCAAGATCCCATCAGGAGTTCCAAAAACATTCAGTACTTC.

This clonotype was counted a few times. The rearrangement joins TRBV20-1 to TRBJ2-3, with a tentative D call TRBD2 (5 bases). The CDR3 runs to 12 residues. Per the germline V gene, CDR1 is DFQATT and CDR2 is SNEGSKA (reference sequence). V lost 6 bases, J lost 5 bases, and 12 bases lay in between. CDR3 nucleotide sequence: TGCAGTGCCGGGCCTGCGGGAGATACGCAGTATTTT. The encoded protein is CSAGPAGDTQYF.

There are a few counts of this clonotype. The V call is TRBV14, the J call TRBJ2-1; D might be TRBD1 (5 bases). This CDR3 is 13 amino acids long. The germline V and J ends were trimmed by 1 base and 11 bases, with 12 bases remaining between them. Germline CDR1 is SGHDN and CDR2 is FVKESK. CDR3 sequence: CASSQVKGQKQFF. CDR3 in DNA: TGTGCCAGCAGCCAAGTTAAGGGGCAAAAGCAGTTCTTC.

In this sample, this clonotype turned up a few times. J is TRBJ2-6 and V is TRBV6-1; D is perhaps TRBD2 (5 bases). The CDR3 is 16 residues long. Germline V gene lookup returns CDR1 MNHNS and CDR2 SASEGT. Trimming cost V 5 bases and J 3 bases, with 14 bases left between them. Here the CDR3 reads CASSSPNSGGANVLTF. Written as DNA, the CDR3 is TGTGCCAGCAGTTCACCAAACAGCGGTGGGGCCAACGTCCTGACTTTC.

In this sample, this clonotype turned up once. One junction end does not reproduce the germline sequence, and a read error may be involved. This chain joins TRBV18 and TRBJ2-5; 11 nucleotides line up with TRBD2. CDR1 and CDR2 from the germline V gene are KGHSH and LQKENI. There are 14 residues in the CDR3. The CDR3 region has the DNA TGTGCCAGCTCACCACTAGCGGGAGGGAAAGATCGGCACTTC. Its protein is CASSPLAGGKDRHF. The complete variable domain, with remaining parts taken from reference TRBV18 and TRBJ2-5, reads NAGVMQNPRHLVRRRGQEARLRCSPMKGHSHVYWYRQLPEEGLKFMVYLQKENIIDESGMPKERFSAEFPKEGPSILRIQQVVRGDSAAYFCASSPLAGGKDRHFGPGTRLLVL.

Only a few counts were recorded for this clonotype. This sequence joins TRBV4-3 and TRBJ2-7; maybe TRBD2 (5 bases). The CDR3 extends over 16 amino acids. Trimming took 0 bases from V and 0 from J, leaving 12 bases between them. Germline loops: CDR1 LGHNA, CDR2 YSLEER. The CDR3 is CASSQDGGMGSYEQYF. CDR3 DNA sequence: TGCGCCAGCAGCCAAGATGGAGGCATGGGCTCCTACGAGCAGTACTTC.

This clonotype occurred many times. The chain is built from TRBV27 and TRBJ1-5, with a tentative D call TRBD1 (5 bases). V was pared by 3 bases and J by 4 bases, with 16 bases between. The CDR3 has 16 amino acids. Germline lookup yields CDR1 MNHEY and CDR2 SMNVEV (reference sequence). CDR3 amino acids: CASSFQGGHLNQPQHF. Written as DNA, the CDR3 is TGTGCCAGCAGTTTTCAAGGAGGACACTTGAATCAGCCCCAGCATTTT.

J is TRBJ2-5 and V is TRBV12-3 or TRBV12-4, with 8 bases identical to TRBD1. Unmatched junction bases numbered 7, after V lost 6 bases and J lost 4 bases. The CDR3 has 14 residues. As DNA, the CDR3 is TGTGCCAGCAGATTCTCAGGGGGCACAGAGACCCAGTACTTC. Protein sequence: CASRFSGGTETQYF.

The chain uses TRBV6-1 and TRBJ2-3; TRBD2 matches 7 bases. Germline V gives CDR1 MNHNS, CDR2 SASEGT. V was clipped by 11 bases and J by 3 bases; unmatched bases: 8. The CDR3 has 13 residues. CDR3 amino acids: CAGNKGGTDTQYF. The CDR3 bases are TGTGCCGGCAACAAGGGAGGGACAGATACGCAGTATTTT.

There are a few counts of this clonotype. The chain employs TRBV7-9 and TRBJ1-4; D is unclear. CDR3 length: 13 amino acids. Germline V gene sequence: CDR1 SEHNR, CDR2 FQNEAQ (reference sequence). Trimming removed 2 bases at V and 8 bases at J, with 9 bases between. CDR3 bases: TGTGCCAGCAGCTTAATTGAGTGGGAAAAACTGTTTTTT. It codes for CASSLIEWEKLFF.

This clonotype occurred a few times. This sequence joins TRBV27 and TRBJ1-5; D unclear. The CDR3 is 14 amino acids. Per the germline V gene, CDR1 is MNHEY and CDR2 is SMNVEV (reference sequence). Trimming cost V 5 bases and J 4 bases, with 12 bases left between them. CDR3 sequence: CASSTRTGNQPQHF. CDR3 DNA: TGTGCCAGCAGTACCCGGACGGGTAATCAGCCCCAGCATTTT.